The 9 T cell receptor beta chains below come from one sample, sequenced in a study of cytomegalovirus exposure and HLA in healthy donors. The PCR made use of 60 Vbeta and 13 Jbeta primers. Sequencing was performed with immunoSEQ multiplex PCR; in TCRdb, only in-frame clones are kept and a portion is missing. The data show under 95,000 clones, and the top ten clones hold more than 0.45%. Sequenced input: PBMCs. The receptor set was obtained from a man aged 45-65 years in good health and CMV-seronegative.

The chain employs TRBV28 and TRBJ1-2; maybe TRBD1 (5 bases). CDR3 size: 12 residues. Trimming left V 5 bases short and J 4 bases short, with 8 bases between. The germline gives CDR1 MDHEN, CDR2 SYDVKM. CDR3 in DNA: TGTGCCAGCAGTACACAGGCCTATGGCTACACCTTC. Its protein product is CASSTQAYGYTF.

The J gene is TRBJ1-5, the V gene TRBV19; unclear D gene. V shed 3 bases and J shed 6 bases, with 12 bases lying between them. Per germline, CDR1 LNHDA and CDR2 SQIVND (reference sequence). The CDR3 runs 14 residues. The CDR3: CASSISHVGQPQHF. The CDR3 DNA reads as TGTGCCAGTAGTATTTCCCACGTCGGTCAGCCCCAGCATTTT. The full variable domain, rest sourced from reference TRBV19 and TRBJ1-5, is DGGITQSPKYLFRKEGQNVTLSCEQNLNHDAMYWYRQDPGQGLRLIYYSQIVNDFQKGDIAEGYSVSREKKESFPLTVTSAQKNPTAFYLCASSISHVGQPQHFGDGTRLSIL.

J is TRBJ1-3 and V is TRBV28; D ambiguous. Germline loops: CDR1 MDHEN, CDR2 SYDVKM. The CDR3 runs 15 residues. The V and J ends lost 6 bases and 5 bases respectively, with 17 bases between them. The CDR3 spells CASRLRPGHRNTIYF. CDR3 DNA sequence: TGTGCCAGCAGGCTGAGACCGGGTCATAGAAACACCATATATTTT.

The chain uses TRBV25-1 and TRBJ2-5; a weak D match, TRBD1 (7 bases). Germline loops: CDR1 MGHDK, CDR2 SYGVNS. CDR3 length equals 14 residues. V lost 2 bases and J 4 bases, leaving 11 bases between the germline ends. Written as DNA, the CDR3 is TGTGCCAGCAGTGAAGGTCAGGGGGGAGAGACCCAGTACTTC. Its protein product is CASSEGQGGETQYF.

This sequence joins TRBV6-5 and TRBJ1-1; possibly TRBD1 for D (5 bases). Germline V CDR1 and CDR2: MNHEY, SVGAGI. The CDR3 runs 14 residues. Trimming pared 7 bases from V and 0 bases from J, leaving 12 bases between. Written as DNA, the CDR3 is TGTGCCAGCAATCCAGGGTTTATGAACACTGAAGCTTTCTTT. Its protein product is CASNPGFMNTEAFF.

V usage is TRBV5-1 and J usage is TRBJ2-7; 11 bases match TRBD1. The ends lost 2 bases at V and 4 bases at J; junction bases unmatched: 8. Looked up from germline, CDR1 is SGHRS and CDR2 is YFSETQ. The CDR3 contains 16 residues. The CDR3 here is CASSFRRTGGPYEQYF. The CDR3 nucleotides read TGCGCCAGCAGCTTCCGTCGGACAGGGGGCCCTTACGAGCAGTACTTC.

The chain couples TRBV19 to TRBJ1-5, with TRBD1 identical over 9 bases. With 5 bases clipped from V and 0 bases from J, the junction kept 11 bases outside the gene matches. This CDR3 comprises 18 residues. Per the germline V gene, CDR1 is LNHDA and CDR2 is SQIVND (reference sequence). CDR3 sequence (DNA): TGTGCCAGTAGTTCCGGGACAGGGCTCTTTTATAGCAATCAGCCCCAGCATTTT. It is translated as CASSSGTGLFYSNQPQHF. The full variable domain, in which reference TRBV19 and TRBJ1-5 provide the parts outside the CDR3, is DGGITQSPKYLFRKEGQNVTLSCEQNLNHDAMYWYRQDPGQGLRLIYYSQIVNDFQKGDIAEGYSVSREKKESFPLTVTSAQKNPTAFYLCASSSGTGLFYSNQPQHFGDGTRLSIL.

J is TRBJ1-1 and V is TRBV6-6; 9 nucleotides agree with TRBD1. Germline-derived CDR1 and CDR2 are MNHNY and SVGAGI (reference sequence). V lost 10 bases and J lost 11; bases outside the gene matches: 14. The CDR3 extends over 13 amino acids. Written as DNA, the CDR3 is TGTGCCACATGGGGGACAGGGTTTACGGCGGCTTTCTTT. This codes for CATWGTGFTAAFF.

The rearrangement joins TRBV10-1 to TRBJ2-5, with a weak D call TRBD1 (6 bases). Trimming removed 5 bases at V and 5 bases at J, with 15 bases between. The CDR3 has 14 amino acids. Germline V CDR1 and CDR2: WNHNN, SYGVQD (reference sequence). CDR3 protein: CASSRTVSVETQYF. The CDR3 region has the DNA TGCGCCAGCAGTCGGACAGTATCGGTGGAGACCCAGTACTTC.